This TCR beta chain was documented in a study of cytomegalovirus exposure and HLA in healthy donors (dated by TCRdb to 2017 to 2019). As for the study more broadly: An earlier analysis of roughly 500 of the donors reported more than 250 Gb of sequence data and about 100 million unique TCR beta sequences from about 200 million T cells. An early release that covered about 600 HLA-typed donors contained around 300 gigabases of sequencing data and 65 million to 100 million unique TCR sequences. Of the roughly 400 genotyped donors, about 80% fell in the genetic ancestry cluster associated with self-reported Caucasian donors. The study aimed to test whether signatures of past pathogen exposure could be identified by cataloging public T cell receptors. The study used immunosequencing to profile the T cell repertoires of several hundred subjects and linked those repertoires to cytomegalovirus serostatus. Along with the approximately 670-subject first cohort, a separate validation cohort of over a hundred different subjects was used. The study combined high-throughput TCR immunosequencing, statistical association of individual TCRs with disease status, and machine learning to predict cytomegalovirus infection status. A later analysis re-analyzed previously published TCR beta repertoires from hundreds of donors and added high-resolution HLA genotyping to study TCR occurrence patterns. In the later analysis, no new phenotypic data were used to find candidate immune exposures; instead, reliance was placed on TCR beta sequences and their occurrence across donors. An earlier analysis of more than 450 of the donors used high-throughput TCR beta sequencing to judge whether each TCR beta V gene segment behaved as functional or pseudogenic. Alongside the repertoire data, information on donor age, sex, ethnicity and CMV serostatus was compiled. In a later genetic analysis, genome-wide SNP genotypes for about three fifths of the 666 donors were used, and that subset was treated as a discovery cohort. All discovery cohort repertoires had been generated on a single sequencing platform. HLA typing covered class I and class II loci at four-digit resolution. Typing coverage differed by locus: A, B, C, DRB1 and DQB1 were typed in about 629-630 donors, DQA1 in 500 to 550, DPA1 in 600 to 610, and DPB1 in 450 to 480. Four to six DR-DQ haplotypes were handled as single units for association and clustering, since linkage in the cohort was strong. Across approximately 420 genotyped donors of the cohort, an average of roughly 250,000 unique TCR beta nucleotide sequences per donor were sequenced, and roughly 17% of those sequences were non-productive.

The cohort was made up of 500 to 800 healthy bone marrow donors. At the time of sampling, every cohort member was nominally healthy, though immune exposures that went unrecorded were likely present. The donor was CMV seropositive and belonged to the group of around 300 seropositive cohort members. A peripheral blood sample was collected from each donor, and TCR beta sequencing was performed on peripheral blood mononuclear cells. The Qiagen DNeasy Blood Extraction Kit was used to extract genomic DNA from the blood cell samples. What the study reported, not specific to this receptor: Broadly in line with IMGT annotations, most TCR beta V segments showed up in productive rearrangements about 87% or about 30% of the time in an earlier analysis of several hundred of the donors. Correlated functional status among segregating V segments might be attributable to linkage disequilibrium, but an unknown experimental factor could not be ruled out. In a later analysis, most CMV-associated TCR beta chains were found to appear HLA-restricted, with HLA associations seemingly driven largely by CMV exposure. For the cohort, immune exposure information was limited to CMV serostatus. The cohort was sequenced for TCR beta chains only, and without alpha or paired-chain data the features that could be detected were limited. A further reported finding was that TCR beta sequences accurately predicted the HLA-A and HLA-B alleles for most subjects in the first cohort. The earlier analysis of around 600 of the donors excluded over 15 rarely observed V segments, including chromosome 9 orphons, because counts were too low. Compared with equally common non-associated chains, HLA-associated TCR beta chains in a later analysis were more clonally expanded and had lower generation probabilities. Because HLA typing was missing for some donors at each locus, association tests included only the typed subset. A total of around 150 TCR beta chains were listed by the study as associated with cytomegalovirus. The sequencing pipeline was judged likely to have produced a cluster of highly shared sequence variants as a technical artifact. When HLA alleles, especially DR and DQ, strongly co-occurred, attributing TCR associations to individual alleles was difficult. The classifier was reported to diagnose cytomegalovirus status with high specificity and sensitivity in both the original and validation cohorts. In vitro tests confirmed that a few of the cytomegalovirus-associated TCR beta chains recognize cytomegalovirus antigens. A later genetic analysis reported fewer N-insertions in productive TCRs among donors in an Asian-associated ancestry cluster than the approximately 700-donor mean. It was suggested by the authors that the approach could potentially be generalized to other disease states and immunological phenotypes. An association between a missense DCLRE1C variant and V-gene and J-gene trimming of TCR beta chains was found in a later genetic analysis and replicated in an independent cohort. In a later analysis, several top co-occurrence clusters were reported to appear linked to parvovirus B19, influenza, CMV and Epstein-Barr virus. Across donors, most TCR sequences were observed very rarely, whereas some public TCRs were present in many individuals. Roughly uniform sequencing depth across donors was assumed in presence/absence analyses, although this assumption may not hold. Specific HLA alleles were associated with roughly 17,000 TCR beta sequences at a false discovery rate of 0.05 in a later analysis. Some IMGT-functional V segments, including TRBV6-2 and TRBV6-3, could not be distinguished by the 87-base-pair reads and were therefore excluded. According to a later analysis, TCR association rates differed among HLA loci, with DRB1 alleles showing the most associated TCRs and HLA-C alleles showing the fewest.

The CDR3 has 14 amino acids, counting the end cysteine and phenylalanine. Left in the record is the CDR3 DNA by itself, 42 bases read in frame from the first base. Sequences SGHRS (CDR1) and YFSETQ (CDR2) are obtained from the germline V gene. The germline ends are 12 bases apart after V is trimmed by 0 bases and J by 6 bases. Notes on this clone: Its antigen specificity is not known. Base quality data are lacking; no much larger clone is found one base away.

The library was built by means of the immunoSEQ multiplex PCR assay. For the multiplex PCR, a mixture combining 60 forward primers for TCR Vbeta segments and 13 reverse primers for TCR Jbeta segments was used. A multiplex PCR assay on genomic DNA amplified the CDR3 region of rearranged TCR beta genes. The Illumina HiSeq System was used to sequence the amplified TCR beta libraries as 87-base-pair reads. In the source study's methods: A later analysis counted tens of millions of unique TCR beta chains across the 650 to 700 repertoires, and roughly 11 million of these chains were shared by at least two donors. Raw reads were error-corrected and collapsed into unique sequences by a nearest-neighbor algorithm in which closely related sequences were merged to remove PCR and sequencing errors. CDR3 sequences were aligned to IMGT reference sequences to assign V, D and J gene segments. For a sequence to be retained, a match of at least six nucleotides was required to both a V gene segment and a J gene segment. A rearrangement counted as productive if the CDR3 had no stop codons and remained in frame with V and J, and every other rearrangement counted as non-productive. CDR3 was defined according to IMGT convention as the region running from the second conserved V-encoded cysteine to the conserved J-encoded phenylalanine. Sequences without an unambiguous match to a single V gene segment were excluded from the earlier analysis of several hundred of the donors. An earlier analysis of a few hundred of the donors called V segments functional above 56.7% productive rearrangements and segregating when the between-donor standard deviation exceeded 5%. A statistical classification framework was built to diagnose cytomegalovirus status from the catalog of TCR beta chain sequences. In a later analysis, V and J genes were assigned by comparing TCR nucleotide sequences against IMGT/GENE-DB human TR gene sequences. Using the TCRdist pipeline, a later analysis assigned CDR3 sequences along with most-parsimonious VDJ recombination scenarios. In a later analysis, each TCR beta chain was defined by its CDR3 amino acid sequence together with its V-gene family, and reads without a unique V-gene family were excluded. A later analysis removed 592 highly shared, low-generation-probability nucleotide sequences to deal with suspected cross-contamination and a sequencing artifact. For each public chain, a later analysis derived a clonal expansion index from normalized ranks of inferred template counts within each repertoire. In a later analysis, generation probabilities were computed using a VDJ recombination model fitted to out-of-frame rearrangements, and the results were checked against IGoR. A later analysis scored TCR-TCR, TCR-HLA and TCR-CMV co-occurrence with hypergeometric tests, applying a repertoire-size bias correction to TCR pairs. To estimate false discovery rates, a later analysis permuted the HLA or CMV assignments 20 times. In a later analysis, co-occurring TCRs were grouped using DBSCAN, and TCRdist sequence similarity was added for clustering within HLA-allele-positive subsets. Repertoires with fewer than 30,000 or more than 120,000 public chains were left out of co-occurrence clustering, as were four to six repertoires with anomalous nucleotide sharing. Imported from immuneACCESS, the table was reduced by TCRdb to in-frame sequences with V and J called. These copies leave out some clones; in studies compared against another copy, an unresolved V gene accounts for under half, and the cause of the remainder is not known. V and J calls plus clone size are reproduced from that table; the DNA served to infer D and trimming. The sample table records some 110,000 clones; 76% of these occur just once. The top ten hold about 16% of the sample.

The V gene is TRBV5-1 and the J gene is TRBJ1-2; 5 matching bases give a weak D call of TRBD1. The specimen sequenced was PBMCs. The sequence derives from a man in his forties or fifties in good health and CMV-seropositive. Here the CDR3 is given as CASSLEAGRHGYTF. The DNA sequence is given as TGCGCCAGCAGCTTGGAGGCAGGGAGGCATGGCTACACCTTC.